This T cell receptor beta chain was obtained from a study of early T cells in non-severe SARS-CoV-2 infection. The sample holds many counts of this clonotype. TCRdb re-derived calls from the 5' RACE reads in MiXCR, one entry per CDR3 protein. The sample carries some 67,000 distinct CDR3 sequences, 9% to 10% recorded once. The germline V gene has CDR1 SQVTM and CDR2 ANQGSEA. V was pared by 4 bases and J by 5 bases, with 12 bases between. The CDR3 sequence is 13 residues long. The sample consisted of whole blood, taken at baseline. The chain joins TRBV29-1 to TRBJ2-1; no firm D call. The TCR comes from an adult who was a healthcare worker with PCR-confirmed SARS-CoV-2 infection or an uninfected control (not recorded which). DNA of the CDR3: TGCAGCGTTGGGGCTAGGGAACACAATGAGCAGTTCTTC. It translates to CSVGAREHNEQFF.